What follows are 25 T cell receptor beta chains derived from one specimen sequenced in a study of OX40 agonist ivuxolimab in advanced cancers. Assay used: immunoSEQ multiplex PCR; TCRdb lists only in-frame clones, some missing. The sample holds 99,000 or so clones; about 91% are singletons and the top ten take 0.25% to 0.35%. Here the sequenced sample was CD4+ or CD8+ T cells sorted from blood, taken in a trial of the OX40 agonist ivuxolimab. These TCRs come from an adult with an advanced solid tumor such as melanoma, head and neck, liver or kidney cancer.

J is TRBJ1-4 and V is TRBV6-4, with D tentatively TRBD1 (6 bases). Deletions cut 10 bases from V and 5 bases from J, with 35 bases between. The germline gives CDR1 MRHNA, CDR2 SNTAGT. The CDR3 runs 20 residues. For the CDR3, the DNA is TGTGCCACCGGCATTATCGGGACACCAGAGGCCTTAAAGTTGAATGAAAAACTGTTTTTT. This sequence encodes CATGIIGTPEALKLNEKLFF.

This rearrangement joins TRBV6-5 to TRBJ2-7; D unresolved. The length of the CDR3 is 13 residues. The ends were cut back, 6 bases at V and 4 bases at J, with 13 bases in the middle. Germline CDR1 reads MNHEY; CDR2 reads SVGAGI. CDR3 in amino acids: CASSSGGTYEQYF. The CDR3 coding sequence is TGTGCCAGCAGCTCCGGCGGTACTTACGAGCAGTACTTC.

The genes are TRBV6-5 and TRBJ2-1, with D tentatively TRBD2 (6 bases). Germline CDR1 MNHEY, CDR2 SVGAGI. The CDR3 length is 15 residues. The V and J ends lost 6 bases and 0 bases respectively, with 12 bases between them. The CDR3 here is CASSRRGTSYNEQFF. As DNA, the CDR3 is TGTGCCAGCAGCCGGCGGGGCACCTCCTACAATGAGCAGTTCTTC.

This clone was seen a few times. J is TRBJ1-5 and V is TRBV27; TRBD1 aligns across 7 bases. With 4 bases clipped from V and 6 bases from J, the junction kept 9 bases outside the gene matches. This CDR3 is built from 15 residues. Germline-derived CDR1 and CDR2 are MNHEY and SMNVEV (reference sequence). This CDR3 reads CASSSEGARSQPQHF. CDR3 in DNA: TGTGCCAGCAGTTCTGAGGGGGCGCGGAGTCAGCCCCAGCATTTT.

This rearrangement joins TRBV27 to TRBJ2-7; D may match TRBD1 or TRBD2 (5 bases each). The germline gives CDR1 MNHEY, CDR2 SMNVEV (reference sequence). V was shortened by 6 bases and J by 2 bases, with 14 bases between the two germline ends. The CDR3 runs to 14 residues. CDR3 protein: CASSPSGPPYEQYF. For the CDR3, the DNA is TGTGCCAGCAGCCCCTCGGGACCGCCCTACGAGCAGTACTTC.

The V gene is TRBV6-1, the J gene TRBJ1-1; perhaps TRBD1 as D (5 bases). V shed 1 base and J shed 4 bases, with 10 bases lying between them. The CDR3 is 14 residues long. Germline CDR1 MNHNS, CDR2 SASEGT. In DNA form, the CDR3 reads TGTGCCAGCAGTGAAGTCAGGGTGAGCACTGAAGCTTTCTTT. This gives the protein CASSEVRVSTEAFF.

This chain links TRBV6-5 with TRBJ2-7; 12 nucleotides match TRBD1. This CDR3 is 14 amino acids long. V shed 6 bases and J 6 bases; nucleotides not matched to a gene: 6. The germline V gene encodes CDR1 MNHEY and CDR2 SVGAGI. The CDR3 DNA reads TGTGCCAGCAGAACCGGGACAGGGGGCGTCGAGCAGTACTTC. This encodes CASRTGTGGVEQYF.

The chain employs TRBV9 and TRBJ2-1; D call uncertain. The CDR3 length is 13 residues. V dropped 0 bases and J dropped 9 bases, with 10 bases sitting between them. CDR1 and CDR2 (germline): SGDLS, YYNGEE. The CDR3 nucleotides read TGTGCCAGCAGCGTAGATTTGGGTGGTGAGCAGTTCTTC. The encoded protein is CASSVDLGGEQFF.

The CDR3 loop is CASSRTVLDEKLFF. CDR3 in DNA: TGTGCCAGCAGTCGGACAGTTCTCGATGAAAAACTGTTTTTT. This chain links TRBV2 with TRBJ1-4; a weak D match, TRBD1 (6 bases). Germline V lookup: CDR1 SNHLY, CDR2 FYNNEI. Trimming took off 5 bases at V and 6 bases at J, with 13 bases between the two ends. CDR3 length: 14 amino acids. Supplemented by reference TRBV2 and TRBJ1-4, the full variable domain reads EPEVTQTPSHQVTQMGQEVILRCVPISNHLYFYWYRQILGQKVEFLVSFYNNEISEKSEIFDDQFSVERPDGSNFTLKIRSTKLEDSAMYFCASSRTVLDEKLFFGSGTQLSVL.

The CDR3: CASRGTGSMNTEAFF. Written as DNA, the CDR3 is TGTGCCAGTAGGGGGACAGGGAGCATGAACACTGAAGCTTTCTTT. The chain couples TRBV19 to TRBJ1-1; the match to TRBD1 covers 9 bases. Germline V gives CDR1 LNHDA, CDR2 SQIVND (reference sequence). The CDR3 is 15 residues long. V shed 6 bases, J shed 0 bases, and the junction held 5 bases outside the gene matches.

CDR3 bases: TGCGCCAGCAGCCACCCGGACAGGGTCCCTTACGAGCAGTACTTC. Translating it yields CASSHPDRVPYEQYF. This chain joins TRBV4-1 and TRBJ2-7; 8 nucleotides align to TRBD1. This CDR3 contains 15 residues. J lost 4 bases, V lost 3 bases, and 8 bases had no gene match. Germline values: CDR1 MGHRA, CDR2 YSYEKL.

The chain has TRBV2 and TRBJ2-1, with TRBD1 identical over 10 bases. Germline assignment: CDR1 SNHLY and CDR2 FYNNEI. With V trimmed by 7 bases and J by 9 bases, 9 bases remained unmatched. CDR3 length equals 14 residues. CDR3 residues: CASTGQGLMGEQFF. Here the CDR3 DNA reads TGTGCCAGCACGGGACAGGGGTTGATGGGTGAGCAGTTCTTC.

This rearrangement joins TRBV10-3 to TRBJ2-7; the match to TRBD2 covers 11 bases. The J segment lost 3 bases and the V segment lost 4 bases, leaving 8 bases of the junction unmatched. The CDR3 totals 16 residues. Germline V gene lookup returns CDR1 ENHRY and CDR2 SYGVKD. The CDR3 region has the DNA TGTGCCATCAGTGGGAGACTAGCGGGAAACGGCTACGAGCAGTACTTC. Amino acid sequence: CAISGRLAGNGYEQYF.

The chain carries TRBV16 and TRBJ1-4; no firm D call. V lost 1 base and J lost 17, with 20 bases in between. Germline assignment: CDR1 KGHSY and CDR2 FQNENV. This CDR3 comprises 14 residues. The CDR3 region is CASSQFVREEPRFF. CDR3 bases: TGTGCCAGCAGCCAATTTGTTCGGGAGGAACCTCGTTTTTTT. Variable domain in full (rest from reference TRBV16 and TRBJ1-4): GEEVAQTPKHLVRGEGQKAKLYCAPIKGHSYVFWYQQVLKNEFKFLISFQNENVFDETGMPKERFSAKCLPNSPCSLEIQATKLEDSAVYFCASSQFVREEPRFFGSGTQLSVL.

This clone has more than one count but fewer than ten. This CDR3 reads CASSDREFSGELFF. DNA of the CDR3: TGTGCCAGCAGTGACCGGGAGTTCTCCGGGGAGCTGTTTTTT. This rearrangement joins TRBV6-1 to TRBJ2-2; tentatively, D is TRBD2 (6 bases). CDR1 is MNHNS and CDR2 is SASEGT in the germline V gene. This CDR3 spans 14 amino acids. The V gene lost 3 bases and the J gene lost 6 bases, with 11 bases spanning the gap.

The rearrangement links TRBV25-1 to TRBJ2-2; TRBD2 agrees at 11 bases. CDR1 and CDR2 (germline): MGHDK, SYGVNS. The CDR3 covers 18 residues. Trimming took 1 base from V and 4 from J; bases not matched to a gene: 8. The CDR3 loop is CASSESVAGGPGTGELFF. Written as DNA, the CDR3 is TGTGCCAGCAGTGAATCCGTAGCGGGAGGGCCTGGCACCGGGGAGCTGTTTTTT.

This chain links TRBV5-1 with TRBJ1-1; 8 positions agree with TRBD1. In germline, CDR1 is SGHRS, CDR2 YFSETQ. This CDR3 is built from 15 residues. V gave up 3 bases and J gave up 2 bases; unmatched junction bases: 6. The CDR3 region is CASSSGTGVNTEAFF. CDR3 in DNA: TGCGCCAGCAGCTCCGGGACAGGAGTCAACACTGAAGCTTTCTTT.

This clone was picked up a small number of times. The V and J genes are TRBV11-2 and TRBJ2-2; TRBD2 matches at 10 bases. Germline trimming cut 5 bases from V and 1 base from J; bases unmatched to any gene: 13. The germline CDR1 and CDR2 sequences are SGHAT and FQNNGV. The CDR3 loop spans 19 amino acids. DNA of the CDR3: TGTGCCAGCAGCCTTACCCGGACTAGCGGCTCCATGAACACCGGGGAGCTGTTTTTT. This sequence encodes CASSLTRTSGSMNTGELFF.

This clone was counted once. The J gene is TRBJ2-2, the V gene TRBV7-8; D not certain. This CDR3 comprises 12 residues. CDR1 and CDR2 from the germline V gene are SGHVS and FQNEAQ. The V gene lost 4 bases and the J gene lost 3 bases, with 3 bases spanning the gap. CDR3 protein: CASSSDTGELFF. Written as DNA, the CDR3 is TGTGCCAGCAGCTCTGACACCGGGGAGCTGTTTTTT.

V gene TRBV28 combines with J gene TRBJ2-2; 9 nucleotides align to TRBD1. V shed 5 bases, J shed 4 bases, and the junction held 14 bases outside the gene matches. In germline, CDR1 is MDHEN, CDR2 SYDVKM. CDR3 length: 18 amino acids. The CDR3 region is CASSASVTGGLSTGELFF. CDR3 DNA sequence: TGTGCCAGCAGTGCCTCCGTGACAGGGGGTTTATCCACCGGGGAGCTGTTTTTT.

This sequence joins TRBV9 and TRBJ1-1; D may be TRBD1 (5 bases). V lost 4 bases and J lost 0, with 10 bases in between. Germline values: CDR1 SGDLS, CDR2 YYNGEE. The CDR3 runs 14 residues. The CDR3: CASSRAGLNTEAFF. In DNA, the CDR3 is TGTGCCAGCAGCCGTGCAGGGTTGAACACTGAAGCTTTCTTT.

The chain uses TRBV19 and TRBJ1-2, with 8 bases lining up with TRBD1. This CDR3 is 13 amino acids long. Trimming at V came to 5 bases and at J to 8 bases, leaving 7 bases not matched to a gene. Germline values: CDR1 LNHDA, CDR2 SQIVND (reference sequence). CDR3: CASSLRGTGGYTF. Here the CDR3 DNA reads TGTGCCAGTAGTCTCCGGGGGACAGGCGGCTACACCTTC.

The CDR3: CASSTRPGITEAFF. The CDR3 coding sequence is TGTGCCAGCAGCACGAGACCCGGGATCACTGAAGCTTTCTTT. The chain recombines TRBV11-2 with TRBJ1-1; no clear D. Germline CDR1 reads SGHAT; CDR2 reads FQNNGV. The V gene lost 5 bases and the J gene lost 4 bases, with 14 bases spanning the gap. The CDR3 length is 14 residues.

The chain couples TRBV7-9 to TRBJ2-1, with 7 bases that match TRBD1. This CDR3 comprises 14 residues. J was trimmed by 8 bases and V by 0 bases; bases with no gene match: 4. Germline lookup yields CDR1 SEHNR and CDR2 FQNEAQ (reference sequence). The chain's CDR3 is CASSLAQGVDEQFF. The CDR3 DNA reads TGTGCCAGCAGCTTAGCCCAGGGGGTCGATGAGCAGTTCTTC.

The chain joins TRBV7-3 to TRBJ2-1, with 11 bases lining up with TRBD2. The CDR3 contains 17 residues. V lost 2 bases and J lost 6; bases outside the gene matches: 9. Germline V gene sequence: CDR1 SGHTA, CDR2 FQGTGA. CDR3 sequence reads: CASSLFPTSGSGNEQFF. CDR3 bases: TGTGCCAGCAGCTTATTCCCAACTAGCGGGAGTGGCAATGAGCAGTTCTTC.